Presented here are 3 T cell receptor beta chains from one specimen sequenced in a study of T cells in Graves' hyperthyroidism and ophthalmopathy. Amplification of TCR beta CDR3 regions was performed using RNA transcripts as template. The TCR CDR3 first-round RT-PCR relied on the HTBI primer set. TCRdb itself ran the multiplex PCR reads through MiXCR, one entry per CDR3 protein. The repertoire holds some 700,000 distinct CDR3 sequences, with around 16% as singletons. Sequenced input: blood. These receptors were obtained from a middle-aged man with Graves' hyperthyroidism.

In this sample, this clonotype turned up many times. The chain couples TRBV12-3 or TRBV12-4 to TRBJ1-2; 10 nucleotides agree with TRBD1. V lost 3 bases and J lost 7; bases outside the gene matches: 8. The CDR3 spans 15 residues. CDR3 nucleotides: TGTGCCAGCAGTTTCTTCCCGGGACAGGGGTCTGGCTACACCTTC. It encodes CASSFFPGQGSGYTF.

The chain carries TRBV7-9 and TRBJ2-5; D remains ambiguous. Germline CDR1 SEHNR, CDR2 FQNEAQ (reference sequence). The CDR3 is 13 residues long. Trimming took 3 bases from V and 5 from J, leaving 10 bases between them. The CDR3 protein is CASSFSNWETQYF. CDR3 bases: TGTGCCAGCAGCTTCAGTAACTGGGAGACCCAGTACTTC.

The chain combines TRBV4-1 with TRBJ2-1; 8 bases align to TRBD2. Germline CDR1 reads MGHRA; CDR2 reads YSYEKL. The CDR3 is made up of 17 amino acids. Trimming took 4 bases from V and 1 from J; bases not matched to a gene: 9. CDR3 sequence (DNA): TGCGCCAGCAGCCCCGGTGGTCTAGCGGGTTCCTACAATGAGCAGTTCTTC. Translation gives CASSPGGLAGSYNEQFF.